This TCR beta chain was obtained from a study of T cells after yellow fever vaccination. Trimming removed 8 bases at V and 6 bases at J, with 11 bases between. This CDR3 region has 13 residues. The germline gives CDR1 MNHEY, CDR2 SMNVEV (reference sequence). TCRdb re-called the 5' RACE reads with MiXCR, one entry per CDR3 protein. The sample has 500,000 to 650,000 distinct CDR3 sequences, about 17% seen once. Broader study findings: When the response was secondary, it was weaker but reached its peak faster, day 5 versus 15. Most clones from primary vaccination were detected again post-booster (about 96% CD4, 88% CD8).

This clonotype was seen many times. Antigen unknown. The sample in question was PBMCs, obtained 5 to 6 days after the first yellow fever vaccination. J is TRBJ1-6 and V is TRBV27; D is unclear. The clonotype was recovered from a man younger than 35 who received the YFV17D yellow fever vaccine. This CDR3 reads CASGPGRNSPLHF. The DNA of the CDR3 is TGTGCCAGCGGGCCGGGCCGTAATTCACCCCTCCACTTT.